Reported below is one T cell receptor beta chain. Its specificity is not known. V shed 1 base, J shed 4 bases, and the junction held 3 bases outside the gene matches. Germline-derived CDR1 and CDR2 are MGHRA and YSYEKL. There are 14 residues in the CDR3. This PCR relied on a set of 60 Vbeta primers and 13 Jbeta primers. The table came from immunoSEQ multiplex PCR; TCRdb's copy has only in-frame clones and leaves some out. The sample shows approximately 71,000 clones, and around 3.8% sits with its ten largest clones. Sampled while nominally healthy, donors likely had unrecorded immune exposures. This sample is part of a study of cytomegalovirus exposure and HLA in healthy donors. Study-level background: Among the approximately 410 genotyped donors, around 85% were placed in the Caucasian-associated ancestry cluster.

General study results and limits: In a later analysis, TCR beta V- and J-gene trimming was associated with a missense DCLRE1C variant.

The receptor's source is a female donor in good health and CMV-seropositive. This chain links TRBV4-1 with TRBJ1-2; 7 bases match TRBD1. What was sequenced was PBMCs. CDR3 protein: CASSQVAGGYGYTF. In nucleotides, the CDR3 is TGCGCCAGCAGCCAAGTGGCAGGGGGCTATGGCTACACCTTC.